This paragraph reports one T cell receptor beta chain. What it recognizes is unknown. Using immunoSEQ multiplex PCR, the repertoire was profiled, and TCRdb retains in-frame clones only, with some absent. The sample has tens of thousands of clones, over 70% seen once. Trimming left V 2 bases short and J 3 bases short, with 12 bases between. CDR1 and CDR2 (germline): KGHSH, LQKENI. CDR3 length: 15 residues. This record belongs to a study of a mutant IDH1 vaccine in newly diagnosed glioma. Study details: Patients arrived already treated with radiotherapy, temozolomide, or both, most having had both. Visit V13 took place at week 47, and visit V12 happened at week 35.

The time point denotes: week 47, end of study. Vaccine doses each comprised 300 ug of mutant IDH1 20-mer peptide, with topical imiquimod. Each patient was administered eight vaccinations, scheduled in weeks 1, 3, 5, 7, 11, 15, 19 and 23. General observations from the study: The authors found pseudoprogression apparently unrelated to changes in top peripheral T cell clonotypes.

The chain uses TRBV18 and TRBJ2-3; TRBD1 is a possible D gene (6 bases). This receptor was taken from a middle-aged man with glioma. The specimen comprised PBMCs, sampled from a glioma patient whose treatment included an IDH1 peptide vaccine. CDR3 DNA: TGTGCCAGCTCACCATCCAGGGGTCGAACAGATACGCAGTATTTT. As protein: CASSPSRGRTDTQYF.